Included here is one T cell receptor beta chain sequence, with context. Its antigen is still unknown. Generated by immunoSEQ multiplex PCR, the TCRdb table keeps only in-frame clones and is missing some. The data hold 120,000 or so clones, with about nine tenths observed a single time. The CDR3 runs 14 residues. Germline V gives CDR1 MNHEY, CDR2 SMNVEV (reference sequence). Unmatched junction bases numbered 5, after V lost 6 bases and J lost 2 bases. This entry comes from a study of T cell responses to AZD1222 COVID-19 vaccine. General study findings and limits: Donors, mostly white British, included more females; clonal diversity was possibly underestimated.

The clonotype originates from an adult who received the MenACWY meningococcal vaccine as a control. This rearrangement joins TRBV27 to TRBJ2-7; 9 bases fit TRBD1. Source: peripheral blood, taken 28 days after the second dose of the MenACWY control vaccine. CDR3 loop: CASSAGTGPYEQYF. The CDR3 nucleotides are TGTGCCAGCAGCGCTGGGACAGGGCCCTACGAGCAGTACTTC.